The rows below give T cell receptor beta chains drawn from one sample of a study of post-analysis software for immune sequencing data. One entry per CDR3 protein, called by TCRdb with MiXCR from the PCR reads. The sample consists of about 560,000 distinct CDR3 sequences, about 40% of them appearing once. The sample consisted of blood. The receptors here all came from a girl aged 5 to 17 with multiple sclerosis. The CDR3 runs from the conserved cysteine through the conserved F or W. A D gene is named only where the DNA matches it firmly. Some rows have no size entry. The others give once, few or many, or a class for an expanded clone.

>TRBD2|TRBJ2-1|few|TRBV20-1
CSARALGGRPYNEQFF
TGCAGTGCTAGAGCGCTCGGGGGGAGGCCCTACAATGAGCAGTTCTTC
>TRBD1|TRBJ2-4|.|TRBV5-1
CASSLQGQGGNIQYF
TGCGCCAGCAGCTTGCAGGGACAGGGCGGCAACATTCAGTACTTC
>TRBD2|TRBJ2-1|.|TRBV9
CATTSDAYNEQFF
TGTGCCACGACTAGCGATGCCTACAATGAGCAGTTCTTC
>.|TRBJ1-2|.|TRBV30
CAWNSGNYGYTF
TGTGCCTGGAATTCAGGGAACTATGGCTACACCTTC
>TRBD1|TRBJ2-1|.|TRBV12-3/TRBV12-4
CASSPLGTGTHNEQFF
TGTGCCAGCAGTCCCTTGGGGACAGGGACCCACAATGAGCAGTTCTTC
>.|TRBJ1-6|.|TRBV6-5
CASRRGVSPLHF
TGTGCCAGCAGAAGGGGGGTCTCACCCCTCCACTTT
>TRBD1|TRBJ1-6|.|TRBV7-2
CASSFSGTGGNSPLHF
TGTGCCAGCAGCTTCTCCGGGACAGGGGGAAATTCACCCCTCCACTTT
>TRBD2|TRBJ2-1|.|TRBV10-3
CAIRGSGGAGNEQFF
TGTGCCATCAGGGGAAGCGGGGGGGCCGGCAATGAGCAGTTCTTC
>.|TRBJ2-5|.|TRBV20-1
CSARDRGYQETQYF
TGCAGTGCTAGAGATAGGGGGTACCAAGAGACCCAGTACTTC
>TRBD1|TRBJ1-2|.|TRBV6-5
CASSYSGTGNYGYTF
TGTGCCAGCAGTTATTCCGGGACAGGGAACTATGGCTACACCTTC
>TRBD2|TRBJ2-7|.|TRBV2
CASYGPGLAAYEQYF
TGTGCCAGCTACGGCCCGGGACTAGCGGCCTACGAGCAGTACTTC
>TRBD2|TRBJ2-1|.|TRBV12-3/TRBV12-4
CASRAGTSGSYNEQFF
TGTGCCAGCCGTGCCGGGACTAGCGGGAGTTACAATGAGCAGTTCTTC
>TRBD2|TRBJ2-1|few|TRBV3-1
CASSQVAGGRNEQFF
TGTGCCAGCAGCCAAGTAGCGGGAGGGCGCAATGAGCAGTTCTTC
>.|TRBJ2-4|few|TRBV11-2
CASSSRGGLDLAKNIQYF
TGTGCCAGCAGCTCCAGAGGTGGATTAGATCTAGCCAAAAACATTCAGTACTTC
>.|TRBJ2-7|once|TRBV25-1
CTSSVPSGSRSYEQYF
TGTACCAGCAGTGTCCCCTCCGGGAGCCGATCCTACGAGCAGTACTTC
>TRBD2|TRBJ2-3|few|TRBV29-1
CSVLAVRSTDTQYF
TGCAGCGTTCTAGCGGTTCGTAGCACAGATACGCAGTATTTT
>TRBD2|TRBJ2-1|.|TRBV10-3
CAISGTSGARNEQFF
TGTGCCATCAGTGGGACTAGCGGGGCAAGGAATGAGCAGTTCTTC
>TRBD1|TRBJ1-1|.|TRBV29-1
CSGGTGTTEAFF
TGCAGCGGTGGGACAGGGACCACTGAAGCTTTCTTT
>.|TRBJ2-5|.|TRBV7-2
CASSLEWQETQYF
TGTGCCAGCAGCTTAGAATGGCAAGAGACCCAGTACTTC
>.|TRBJ1-6|.|TRBV5-4
CASSLDGGPNSPLHF
TGTGCCAGCAGCTTGGATGGGGGACCTAATTCACCCCTCCACTTT
>.|TRBJ1-5|.|TRBV13
CASSSGVPPQHF
TGTGCCAGCAGCTCAGGGGTCCCGCCCCAGCATTTT
>.|TRBJ1-1|.|TRBV3-1
CASSQVPWQEGAFF
TGTGCCAGCAGCCAAGTTCCCTGGCAAGAGGGGGCTTTCTTT
>.|TRBJ2-5|.|TRBV20-1
CSARSGRETQYF
TGCAGTGCTAGATCAGGTCGAGAGACCCAGTACTTC
>.|TRBJ2-5|.|TRBV29-1
CSGSRDRQGTQYF
TGCAGCGGCTCCCGGGACCGCCAAGGTACCCAGTACTTC
>.|TRBJ2-5|few|TRBV20-1
CSAGGEDGLQETQYF
TGCAGTGCTGGAGGGGAAGACGGGTTACAAGAGACCCAGTACTTC
>.|TRBJ1-2|.|TRBV20-1
CSAEDTVNYGYTF
TGCAGTGCTGAGGACACTGTGAACTATGGCTACACCTTC
>TRBD1|TRBJ2-7|few|TRBV6-5
CASSYGGQDLYEQYF
TGTGCCAGCAGTTACGGAGGACAGGATCTCTACGAGCAGTACTTC
>.|TRBJ2-5|few|TRBV10-2
CASSESPGVKETQYF
TGCGCCAGCAGTGAGTCTCCGGGAGTAAAAGAGACCCAGTACTTC
>.|TRBJ2-1|.|TRBV7-2
CASSLAHRIIDNEQFF
TGTGCCAGCAGCTTAGCGCACAGGATAATCGACAATGAGCAGTTCTTC
>TRBD2|TRBJ2-1|.|TRBV12-3/TRBV12-4
CASSSYSSGSSYDEQFF
TGTGCCAGCAGTTCTTATTCTAGCGGGAGTTCCTACGATGAGCAGTTCTTC
>.|TRBJ2-5|.|TRBV7-9
CASSPREQGREQYF
TGTGCCAGCAGCCCGAGAGAACAGGGACGAGAGCAGTACTTC
>.|TRBJ1-1|once|TRBV29-1
CSVENRQANTEAFF
TGCAGCGTTGAAAACAGACAGGCGAACACTGAAGCTTTCTTT
>.|TRBJ1-2|.|TRBV4-1
CASTTREVNYGYTF
TGCGCCAGCACCACCCGGGAAGTTAACTATGGCTACACCTTC
>TRBD1|TRBJ2-7|.|TRBV5-5
CASSLTGANSYEQYF
TGTGCCAGCAGCTTGACAGGGGCCAACTCCTACGAGCAGTACTTC
>.|TRBJ2-7|.|TRBV20-1
CSARDLEGAYEQYF
TGCAGTGCTAGAGATTTAGAGGGGGCCTACGAGCAGTACTTC
>TRBD2|TRBJ2-3|.|TRBV7-9
CASRPTSAADTQYF
TGTGCCAGTAGACCGACTAGCGCGGCAGATACGCAGTATTTT